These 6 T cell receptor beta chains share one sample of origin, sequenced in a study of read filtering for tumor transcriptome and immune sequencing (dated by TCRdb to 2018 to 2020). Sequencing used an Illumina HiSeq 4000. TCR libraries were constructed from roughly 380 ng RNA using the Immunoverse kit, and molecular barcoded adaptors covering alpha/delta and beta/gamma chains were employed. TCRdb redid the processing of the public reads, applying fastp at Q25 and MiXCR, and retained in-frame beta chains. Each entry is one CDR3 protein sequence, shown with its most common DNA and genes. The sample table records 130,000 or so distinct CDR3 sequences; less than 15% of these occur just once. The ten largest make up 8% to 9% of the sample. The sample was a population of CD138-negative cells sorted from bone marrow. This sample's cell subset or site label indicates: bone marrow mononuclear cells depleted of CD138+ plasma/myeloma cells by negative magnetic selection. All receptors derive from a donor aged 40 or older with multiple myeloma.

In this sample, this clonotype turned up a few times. This chain's CDR3 is CASSFDGRTDTQYF. The CDR3 DNA reads TGTGCCAGCAGCTTCGATGGCCGCACAGATACGCAGTATTTT. The J gene is TRBJ2-3, the V gene TRBV7-3; D not resolved. The CDR3 totals 14 residues. The germline CDR1 and CDR2 sequences are SGHTA and FQGTGA. Between the trimmed V and J ends, which lost 3 bases and 1 base, there was a span of 8 bases.

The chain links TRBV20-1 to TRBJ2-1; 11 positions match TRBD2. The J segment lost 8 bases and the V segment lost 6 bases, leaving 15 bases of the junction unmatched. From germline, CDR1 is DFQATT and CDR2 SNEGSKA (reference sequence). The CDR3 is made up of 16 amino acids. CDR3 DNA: TGCAGTGCCGAACTTAGCGGGAGGGCCTTCTGCGATGAGCAGTTCTTC. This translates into CSAELSGRAFCDEQFF.

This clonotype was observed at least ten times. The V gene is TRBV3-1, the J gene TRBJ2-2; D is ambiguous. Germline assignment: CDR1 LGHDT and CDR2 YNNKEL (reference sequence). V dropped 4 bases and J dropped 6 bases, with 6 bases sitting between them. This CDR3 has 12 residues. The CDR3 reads CASSPRPGELFF. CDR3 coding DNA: TGTGCCAGCAGCCCACGACCCGGGGAGCTGTTTTTT. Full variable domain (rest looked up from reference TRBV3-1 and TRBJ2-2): DTAVSQTPKYLVTQMGNDKSIKCEQNLGHDTMYWYKQDSKKFLKIMFSYNNKELIINETVPNRFSPKSPDKAHLNLHINSLELGDSAVYFCASSPRPGELFFGEGSRLTVL.

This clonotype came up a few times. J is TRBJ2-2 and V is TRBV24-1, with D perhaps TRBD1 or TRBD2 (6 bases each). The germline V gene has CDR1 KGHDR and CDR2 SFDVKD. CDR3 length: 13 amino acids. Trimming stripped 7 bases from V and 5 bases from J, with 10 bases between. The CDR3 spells CATRQGGTGELFF. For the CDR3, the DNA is TGTGCCACCAGACAGGGAGGAACCGGGGAGCTGTTTTTT.

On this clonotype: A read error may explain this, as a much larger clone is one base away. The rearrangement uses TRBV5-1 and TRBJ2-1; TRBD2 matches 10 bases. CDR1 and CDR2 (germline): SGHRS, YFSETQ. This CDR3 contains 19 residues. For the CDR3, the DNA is TGCGCCAGCAGCCCCCGAGGGACTAGCGTCTCCTTCTCCTACAATGGGCAGTTCTTC. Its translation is CASSPRGTSVSFSYNGQFF.

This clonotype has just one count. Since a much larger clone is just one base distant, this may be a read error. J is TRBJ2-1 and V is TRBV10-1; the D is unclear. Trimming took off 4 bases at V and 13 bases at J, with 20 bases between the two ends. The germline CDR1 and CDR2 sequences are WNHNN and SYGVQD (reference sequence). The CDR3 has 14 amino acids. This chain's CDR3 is CASSVGIGQETQFF. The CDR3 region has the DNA TGCGCCAGCAGTGTGGGGATCGGTCAAGAGACCCAGTTCTTC.